These 27 T cell receptor beta chains were sequenced from one sample in a study of blood T cell repertoires in COVID-19 (dated by TCRdb to the early 2020s). Libraries were constructed by the immunoSEQ multiplex PCR assay. Imported from immuneACCESS, the table was reduced by TCRdb to in-frame sequences with V and J called. These copies leave out some clones; in studies compared against another copy, an unresolved V gene accounts for under half, and the cause of the remainder is not known. Recorded for this sample are 100,000 to 150,000 clones; approximately 84% of them occurred a single time. 10% to 15% of the sample is held by the ten biggest clonotypes. What was sequenced was peripheral blood. The receptor set was obtained from a woman in her sixties or seventies with acute or convalescent COVID-19.

CDR3 sequence (DNA): TGTGCCAGTAGTATCCAAAGCAATCAGCCCCAGCATTTT. It specifies CASSIQSNQPQHF. This chain uses TRBV19 with TRBJ1-5, with D unclear. The germline CDR1 and CDR2 sequences are LNHDA and SQIVND (reference sequence). With 3 bases removed from V and 1 base from J, the gap between germline ends came to 4 bases. The CDR3 runs 13 residues.

The V and J genes are TRBV2 and TRBJ2-5; maybe TRBD2 (6 bases). Germline CDR1 and CDR2: SNHLY and FYNNEI. This CDR3 has 18 residues. The V end lost 7 bases, the J end lost 3 bases, and 27 bases lay between the germline ends. The CDR3 DNA reads TGTGCCAGCAAGGAATCAGAGACGGTTTTGCGGGGTAAAGAGACCCAGTACTTC. This codes for CASKESETVLRGKETQYF. Based on the CDR3 plus reference TRBV2 and TRBJ2-5, the full variable domain is EPEVTQTPSHQVTQMGQEVILRCVPISNHLYFYWYRQILGQKVEFLVSFYNNEISEKSEIFDDQFSVERPDGSNFTLKIRSTKLEDSAMYFCASKESETVLRGKETQYFGPGTRLLVL.

The chain joins TRBV10-3 to TRBJ1-1; 8 bases agree with TRBD1. With 6 bases clipped from V and 5 bases from J, the junction kept 5 bases outside the gene matches. CDR3 length equals 13 residues. Per germline, CDR1 ENHRY and CDR2 SYGVKD. CDR3 protein: CAIRPDRETEAFF. The CDR3 coding sequence is TGTGCCATCAGGCCGGACAGGGAGACTGAAGCTTTCTTT.

The chain recombines TRBV12-5 with TRBJ1-1, with D maybe TRBD1 (5 bases). The CDR3 contains 17 residues. Trimming took 0 bases from V and 3 from J, leaving 17 bases between them. Germline loops: CDR1 LGHNT, CDR2 FRNRAP. As DNA, the CDR3 is TGTGCTAGTGGTTTGGTACTTACCCCCGGGGGACACACTGAAGCTTTCTTT. Amino acids: CASGLVLTPGGHTEAFF.

This chain links TRBV13 with TRBJ2-1; D remains ambiguous. The CDR3 loop spans 13 amino acids. V dropped 5 bases and J dropped 7 bases, with 12 bases sitting between them. Germline V gene lookup returns CDR1 PRHDT and CDR2 FYEKMQ (reference sequence). The CDR3: CASSPRIKNEQFF. CDR3 nucleotide sequence: TGTGCCAGCAGCCCTAGGATAAAAAATGAGCAGTTCTTC.

The rearrangement uses TRBV19 and TRBJ1-2; D not resolved. V was shortened by 1 base and J by 5 bases, with 11 bases between the two germline ends. This CDR3 is 14 amino acids long. CDR1 LNHDA and CDR2 SQIVND come from the germline V gene (reference sequence). CDR3 nucleotides: TGTGCCAGTAGTATAGGAGTGGCAGGATATGGCTACACCTTC. Residues: CASSIGVAGYGYTF.

V and J are TRBV7-9 and TRBJ2-2, with TRBD1 as a possible D gene (6 bases). This CDR3 region has 15 residues. Trimming left V 5 bases short and J 4 bases short, with 14 bases between. Per the germline V gene, CDR1 is SEHNR and CDR2 is FQNEAQ (reference sequence). CDR3 coding DNA: TGTGCCAGCAGCCCCACTACAGGGTCCACCGGGGAGCTGTTTTTT. It is translated as CASSPTTGSTGELFF.

This chain uses TRBV19 with TRBJ1-2, with D possibly matching TRBD1 (5 bases). The CDR3 sequence is 15 residues long. The germline CDR1 and CDR2 sequences are LNHDA and SQIVND (reference sequence). The V end was cut by 6 bases, the J end by 0 bases, with 14 bases between. CDR3 amino acids: CASRIRQIANYGYTF. CDR3 DNA: TGTGCCAGTAGAATTCGACAGATCGCTAACTATGGCTACACCTTC.

V is TRBV12-3 or TRBV12-4 and J is TRBJ1-1, with 9 bases identical to TRBD1. This CDR3 has 13 residues. V trimming: 3 bases; J trimming: 9 bases; junction bases outside the gene matches: 5. The CDR3 spells CASSLGDRVKAFF. The CDR3 bases are TGTGCCAGCAGTTTGGGGGACAGGGTAAAAGCTTTCTTT.

This chain connects TRBV27 to TRBJ1-4; the match to TRBD1 covers 9 bases. Looked up from germline, CDR1 is MNHEY and CDR2 is SMNVEV (reference sequence). This CDR3 has 13 amino acids. V lost 6 bases and J lost 12; bases outside the gene matches: 8. CDR3 protein: CASRGYRTGELFF. CDR3 DNA sequence: TGTGCCAGCAGGGGCTACCGGACAGGGGAACTGTTTTTT.

The V and J genes are TRBV2 and TRBJ1-1; TRBD1 aligns across 7 bases. Germline loops: CDR1 SNHLY, CDR2 FYNNEI. The trim removed 10 bases at V and 1 base at J, leaving 9 bases unmatched. This CDR3 contains 14 residues. The CDR3 nucleotides are TGTGCCACCAACCCCGGGACAGAGAACACTGAAGCTTTCTTT. Protein product: CATNPGTENTEAFF.

J is TRBJ2-5 and V is TRBV5-1; 8 bases fit TRBD2. The CDR3 runs to 16 residues. Trimming took 1 base from V and 5 from J; bases not matched to a gene: 10. In germline, CDR1 is SGHRS, CDR2 YFSETQ. CDR3 sequence: CASSLSSGAQGETQYF. In DNA form, the CDR3 reads TGCGCCAGCAGCTTGAGTAGCGGGGCCCAAGGGGAGACCCAGTACTTC.

This clone was picked up a small number of times. The CDR3 reads CASSSRAGELFF. The CDR3 DNA reads TGTGCCAGCAGCTCACGGGCCGGGGAGCTGTTTTTT. The genes are TRBV7-3 and TRBJ2-2; D unresolved. CDR1 SGHTA and CDR2 FQGTGA come from the germline V gene. Trimming cost V 4 bases and J 6 bases, with 6 bases left between them. The CDR3 is 12 amino acids.

The chain joins TRBV11-2 to TRBJ1-1, with 8 bases fitting TRBD1. The germline CDR1 and CDR2 sequences are SGHAT and FQNNGV. Unmatched junction bases numbered 8, after V lost 4 bases and J lost 4 bases. The CDR3 length is 15 residues. CDR3 residues: CASSSGQGVGTEAFF. The CDR3 nucleotides are TGTGCCAGCAGCTCCGGACAGGGTGTGGGCACTGAAGCTTTCTTT. Full variable domain (outside the CDR3, taken from reference TRBV11-2 and TRBJ1-1): EAGVAQSPRYKIIEKRQSVAFWCNPISGHATLYWYQQILGQGPKLLIQFQNNGVVDDSQLPKDRFSAERLKGVDSTLKIQPAKLEDSAVYLCASSSGQGVGTEAFFGQGTRLTVV.

This CDR3 reads CASTLGSGGTKHF. CDR3 DNA sequence: TGTGCCAGCACTCTAGGGTCAGGGGGGACGAAGCATTTT. J is TRBJ1-5 and V is TRBV6-5, with TRBD1 matching 7 bases. J lost 14 bases, V lost 7 bases, and 14 bases had no gene match. The CDR3 is 13 residues long. Germline assignment: CDR1 MNHEY and CDR2 SVGAGI.

This chain uses TRBV13 with TRBJ2-1, with TRBD2 matching over 9 bases. After removal of 0 bases from V and 4 bases from J, the junction contained 4 bases not matched to a gene. Germline lookup yields CDR1 PRHDT and CDR2 FYEKMQ (reference sequence). CDR3 length equals 16 residues. The CDR3 here is CASSLGLSGGYNEQFF. As DNA, the CDR3 is TGTGCCAGCAGCTTAGGCCTAAGCGGGGGGTACAATGAGCAGTTCTTC. The full variable domain, rest sourced from reference TRBV13 and TRBJ2-1, is AAGVIQSPRHLIKEKRETATLKCYPIPRHDTVYWYQQGPGQDPQFLISFYEKMQSDKGSIPDRFSAQQFSDYHSELNMSSLELGDSALYFCASSLGLSGGYNEQFFGPGTRLTVL.

This clone was counted a few times. The V gene is TRBV4-1, the J gene TRBJ1-1; D is ambiguous. From germline, CDR1 is MGHRA and CDR2 YSYEKL. The CDR3 extends over 11 amino acids. The V and J ends lost 3 bases and 4 bases respectively, with 3 bases between them. CDR3 region: CASSHSTEAFF. The CDR3 DNA sequence: TGCGCCAGCAGCCACAGCACTGAAGCTTTCTTT.

The rearrangement joins TRBV7-8 to TRBJ2-1, with TRBD2 matching over 14 bases. CDR3 size: 18 residues. Unmatched junction bases numbered 6, after V lost 5 bases and J lost 0 bases. Germline V CDR1 and CDR2: SGHVS, FQNEAQ. This CDR3 is CASSPGLAGGNSYNEQFF. The CDR3, as DNA: TGTGCCAGCAGCCCCGGACTAGCGGGGGGAAACTCCTACAATGAGCAGTTCTTC.

The chain recombines TRBV9 with TRBJ2-3, with 9 bases fitting TRBD2. Trimming took 4 bases from V and 5 from J; bases not matched to a gene: 8. CDR3 length: 15 residues. Germline CDR1 reads SGDLS; CDR2 reads YYNGEE. The CDR3 here is CASSTAGGLKDTQYF. In DNA, the CDR3 is TGTGCCAGCAGCACAGCGGGGGGCCTAAAAGATACGCAGTATTTT. Using reference TRBV9 and TRBJ2-3 for the parts outside the CDR3, the full variable domain is DSGVTQTPKHLITATGQRVTLRCSPRSGDLSVYWYQQSLDQGLQFLIQYYNGEERAKGNILERFSAQQFPDLHSELNLSSLELGDSALYFCASSTAGGLKDTQYFGPGTRLTVL.

V usage is TRBV7-8 and J usage is TRBJ2-2; TRBD2 agrees at 8 bases. CDR1 and CDR2 from the germline V gene are SGHVS and FQNEAQ. With 0 bases clipped from V and 6 bases from J, the junction kept 6 bases outside the gene matches. The CDR3 extends over 16 amino acids. CDR3 bases: TGTGCCAGCAGCTTAGCCGGGACTAGTAGGGCCGGGGAGCTGTTTTTT. It yields the protein CASSLAGTSRAGELFF.

The chain links TRBV4-1 to TRBJ1-5; possible D gene TRBD1, 6 bases. The CDR3 totals 15 residues. CDR1 MGHRA and CDR2 YSYEKL come from the germline V gene. Between the trimmed V and J ends, which lost 4 bases and 6 bases, there was a span of 16 bases. CDR3 sequence: CASSPQGRGGQPQHF. CDR3 DNA sequence: TGCGCCAGCAGCCCTCAGGGGAGGGGGGGTCAGCCCCAGCATTTT.

The CDR3 nucleotides read TGCGCCAGCAGGCCCAGGAAGGGCTACACCTTC. Amino acid sequence: CASRPRKGYTF. The rearrangement joins TRBV23-1 to TRBJ1-2; D call uncertain. TRBV23-1 has ORF status, its function being uncertain. The CDR3 extends over 11 amino acids. Trimming removed 6 bases at V and 8 bases at J, with 10 bases between.

The V and J genes are TRBV5-1 and TRBJ2-5, with 9 bases that match TRBD1. The germline V gene has CDR1 SGHRS and CDR2 YFSETQ. V lost 4 bases to trimming and J lost 2 bases; unmatched junction nucleotides: 6. The CDR3 consists of 15 residues. The CDR3 region has the DNA TGCGCCAGCAGCCTTGGACAGGGGAGGCAAGAGACCCAGTACTTC. This translates into CASSLGQGRQETQYF. Looking up the rest from reference TRBV5-1 and TRBJ2-5 gives the full variable domain: KAGVTQTPRYLIKTRGQQVTLSCSPISGHRSVSWYQQTPGQGLQFLFEYFSETQRNKGNFPGRFSGRQFSNSRSEMNVSTLELGDSALYLCASSLGQGRQETQYFGPGTRLLVL.

This clone was seen more than once but under ten times. The chain couples TRBV6-2 or TRBV6-3 to TRBJ1-3; no clear D. Trimming removed 6 bases at V and 3 bases at J, with 6 bases between. The germline V gene has CDR1 MNHEY and CDR2 SVGEGT. CDR3 size: 12 residues. Written as DNA, the CDR3 is TGTGCCAGCAGCCCCAGTGGAAACACCATATATTTT. Encoded protein: CASSPSGNTIYF.

The chain links TRBV3-1 (or the pseudogene TRBV3-2) to TRBJ2-5, with D maybe TRBD1 (6 bases). The CDR3 runs 14 residues. Germline lookup yields CDR1 LGHDT and CDR2 YNNKEL (reference sequence). Between the trimmed V and J ends, which lost 4 bases and 5 bases, there was a span of 14 bases. CDR3: CASSPAGVPETQYF. In nucleotides, the CDR3 is TGTGCCAGCAGCCCCGCAGGGGTCCCGGAGACCCAGTACTTC.

This clone was seen just once. The chain uses TRBV24-1 and TRBJ2-3; no clear D gene. The germline gives CDR1 KGHDR, CDR2 SFDVKD. V lost 2 bases and J 2 bases, leaving 10 bases between the germline ends. This CDR3 region has 15 residues. CDR3 DNA: TGTGCCACCAGTGATTCTTTAGACTTCACAGATACGCAGTATTTT. Protein sequence: CATSDSLDFTDTQYF.

The V call is TRBV12-5, the J call TRBJ2-3; 7 bases line up with TRBD2. V was pared by 7 bases and J by 2 bases, with 9 bases of the junction left unmatched. The CDR3 totals 15 residues. Germline loops: CDR1 LGHNT, CDR2 FRNRAP. This CDR3 is CASVQTSQSTDTQYF. CDR3 bases: TGTGCTAGTGTCCAGACTAGCCAGTCCACAGATACGCAGTATTTT.